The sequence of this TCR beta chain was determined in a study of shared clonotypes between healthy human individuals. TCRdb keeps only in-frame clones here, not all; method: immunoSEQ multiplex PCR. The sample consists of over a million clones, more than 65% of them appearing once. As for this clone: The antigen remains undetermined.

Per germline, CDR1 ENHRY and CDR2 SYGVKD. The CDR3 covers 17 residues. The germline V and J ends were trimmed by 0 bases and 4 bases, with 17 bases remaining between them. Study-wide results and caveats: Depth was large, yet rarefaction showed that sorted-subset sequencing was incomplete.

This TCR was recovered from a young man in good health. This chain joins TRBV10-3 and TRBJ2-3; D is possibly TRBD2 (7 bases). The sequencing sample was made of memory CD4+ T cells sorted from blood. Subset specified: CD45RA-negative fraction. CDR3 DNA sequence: TGTGCCATCAGTGAGTCTCATGGTAGGGGGGGCTCAGATACGCAGTATTTT. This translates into CAISESHGRGGSDTQYF.